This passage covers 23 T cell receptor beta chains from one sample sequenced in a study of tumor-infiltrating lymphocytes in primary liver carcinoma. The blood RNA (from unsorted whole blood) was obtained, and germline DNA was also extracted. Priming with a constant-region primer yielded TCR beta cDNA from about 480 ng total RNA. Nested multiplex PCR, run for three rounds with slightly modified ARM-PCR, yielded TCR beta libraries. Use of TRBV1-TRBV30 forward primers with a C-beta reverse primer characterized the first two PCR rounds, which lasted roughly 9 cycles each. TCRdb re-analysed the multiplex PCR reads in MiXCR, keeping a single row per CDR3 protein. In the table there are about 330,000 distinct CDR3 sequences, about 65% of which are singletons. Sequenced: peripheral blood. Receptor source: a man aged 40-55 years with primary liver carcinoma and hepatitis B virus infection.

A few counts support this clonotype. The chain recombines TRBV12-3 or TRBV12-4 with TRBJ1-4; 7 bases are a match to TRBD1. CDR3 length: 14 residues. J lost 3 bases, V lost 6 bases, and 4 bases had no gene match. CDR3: CASSQGVANEKLFF. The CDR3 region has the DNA TGTGCCAGCAGCCAGGGGGTGGCTAATGAAAAACTGTTTTTT.

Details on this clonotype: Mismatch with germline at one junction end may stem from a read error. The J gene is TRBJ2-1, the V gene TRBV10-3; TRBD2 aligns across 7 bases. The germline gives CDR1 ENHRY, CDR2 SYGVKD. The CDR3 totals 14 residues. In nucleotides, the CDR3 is TGTGCCATCCGGGCGGGAGTAGAAGACGATGATCAGTTCTTC. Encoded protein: CAIRAGVEDDDQFF.

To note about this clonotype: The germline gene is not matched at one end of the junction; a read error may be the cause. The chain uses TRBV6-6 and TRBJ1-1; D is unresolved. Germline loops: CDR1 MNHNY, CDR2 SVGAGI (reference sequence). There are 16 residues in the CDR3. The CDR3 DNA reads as TGTGTCAGCAGCCGAACGGGAGGAGTAGGATACACTGAAGCTTTCTTT. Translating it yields CVSSRTGGVGYTEAFF.

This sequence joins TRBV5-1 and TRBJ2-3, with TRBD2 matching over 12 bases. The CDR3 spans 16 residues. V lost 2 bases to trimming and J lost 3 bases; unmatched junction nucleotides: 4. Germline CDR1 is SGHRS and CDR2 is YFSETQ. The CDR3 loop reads CASSFTTSGGTDTQYF. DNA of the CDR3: TGCGCCAGCAGCTTTACGACTAGCGGGGGAACAGATACGCAGTATTTT. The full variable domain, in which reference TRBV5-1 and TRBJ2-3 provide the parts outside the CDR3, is KAGVTQTPRYLIKTRGQQVTLSCSPISGHRSVSWYQQTPGQGLQFLFEYFSETQRNKGNFPGRFSGRQFSNSRSEMNVSTLELGDSALYLCASSFTTSGGTDTQYFGPGTRLTVL.

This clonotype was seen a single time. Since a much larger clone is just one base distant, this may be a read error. In nucleotides, the CDR3 is TGTGCCAGAACCGAAATCCGGGGCCCCGTTGAAGCTTTCTTT. This gives the protein CARTEIRGPVEAFF. The rearrangement joins TRBV6-2 or TRBV6-3 to TRBJ1-1; tentatively, D is TRBD1 (5 bases). CDR1 is MNHEY, CDR2 SVGEGT, per germline. CDR3 length: 14 residues. The V end lost 9 bases, the J end lost 7 bases, and 21 bases lay between the germline ends.

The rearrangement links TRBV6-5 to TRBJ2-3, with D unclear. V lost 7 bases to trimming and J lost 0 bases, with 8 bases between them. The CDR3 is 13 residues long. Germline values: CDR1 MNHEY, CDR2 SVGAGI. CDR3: CASKWASTDTQYF. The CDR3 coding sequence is TGTGCCAGCAAATGGGCTAGCACAGATACGCAGTATTTT.

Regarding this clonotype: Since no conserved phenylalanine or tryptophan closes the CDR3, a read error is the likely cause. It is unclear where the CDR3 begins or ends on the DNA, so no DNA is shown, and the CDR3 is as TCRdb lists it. The CDR3 here is CASQGGRGEQYL. The chain is built from TRBV11-2 and TRBJ2-7; TRBD2 is the table's D call, not checked against the DNA. The length of the CDR3 is 12 amino acids, counting both ends. Germline assignment: CDR1 SGHAT and CDR2 FQNNGV.

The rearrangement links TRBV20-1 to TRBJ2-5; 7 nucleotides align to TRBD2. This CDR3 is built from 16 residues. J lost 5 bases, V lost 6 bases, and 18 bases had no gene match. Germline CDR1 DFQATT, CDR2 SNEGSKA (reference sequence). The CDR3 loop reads CSAPGGFLEFRETQYF. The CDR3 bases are TGCAGTGCCCCCGGGGGGTTCTTGGAATTCCGCGAGACCCAGTACTTC.

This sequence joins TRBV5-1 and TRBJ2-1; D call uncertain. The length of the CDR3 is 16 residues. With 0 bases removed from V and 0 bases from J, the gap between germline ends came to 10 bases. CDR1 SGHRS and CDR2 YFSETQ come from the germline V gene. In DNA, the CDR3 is TGCGCCAGCAGCTTGGGAGGCCCTAGCTCCTACAATGAGCAGTTCTTC. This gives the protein CASSLGGPSSYNEQFF.

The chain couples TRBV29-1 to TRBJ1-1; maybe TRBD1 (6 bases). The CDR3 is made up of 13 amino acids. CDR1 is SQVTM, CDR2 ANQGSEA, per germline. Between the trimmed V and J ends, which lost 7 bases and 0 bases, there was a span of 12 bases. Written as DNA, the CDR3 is TGCAGCGCTTTACAGGGTCTGAACACTGAAGCTTTCTTT. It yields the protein CSALQGLNTEAFF.

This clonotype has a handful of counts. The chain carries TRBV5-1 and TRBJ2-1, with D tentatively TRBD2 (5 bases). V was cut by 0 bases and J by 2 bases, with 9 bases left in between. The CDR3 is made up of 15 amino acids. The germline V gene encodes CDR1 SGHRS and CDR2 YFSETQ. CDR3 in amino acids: CASSLAGFTYNEQFF. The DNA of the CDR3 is TGCGCCAGCAGCTTGGCGGGATTTACCTACAATGAGCAGTTCTTC.

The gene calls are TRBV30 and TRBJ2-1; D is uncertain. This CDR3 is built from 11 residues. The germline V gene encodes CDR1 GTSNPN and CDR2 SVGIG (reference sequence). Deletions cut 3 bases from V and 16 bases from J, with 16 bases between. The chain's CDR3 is CAWRRHLTYFF. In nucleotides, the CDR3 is TGTGCCTGGAGAAGACACCTCACGTATTTCTTC.

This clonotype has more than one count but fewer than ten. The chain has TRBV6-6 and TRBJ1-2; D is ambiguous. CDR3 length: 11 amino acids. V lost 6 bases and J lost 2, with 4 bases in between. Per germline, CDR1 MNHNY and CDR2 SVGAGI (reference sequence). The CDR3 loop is CASSENYGYTF. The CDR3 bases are TGTGCCAGCAGCGAAAACTATGGCTACACCTTC.

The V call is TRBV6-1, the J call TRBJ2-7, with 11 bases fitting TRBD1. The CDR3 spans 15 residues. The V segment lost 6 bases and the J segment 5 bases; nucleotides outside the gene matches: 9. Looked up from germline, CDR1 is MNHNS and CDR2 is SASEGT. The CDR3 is CASSGGTGGTHEQYF. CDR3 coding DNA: TGTGCCAGCAGCGGCGGGACAGGGGGGACCCACGAGCAGTACTTC.

The DNA for the CDR3 is TGCAGCGTTGAGACCGAAAGAGGGCGCGGAGAGACCCAGTACTTC. Translated, it gives CSVETERGRGETQYF. The chain has TRBV29-1 and TRBJ2-5; the D gene is possibly TRBD2 (5 bases). V lost 3 bases and J 4 bases, leaving 18 bases between the germline ends. Per the germline V gene, CDR1 is SQVTM and CDR2 is ANQGSEA. This CDR3 is 15 amino acids long.

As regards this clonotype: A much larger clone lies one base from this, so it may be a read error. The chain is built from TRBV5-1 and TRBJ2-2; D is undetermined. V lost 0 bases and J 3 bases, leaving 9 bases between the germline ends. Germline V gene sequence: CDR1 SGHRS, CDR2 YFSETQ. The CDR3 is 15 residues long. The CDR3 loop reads CASSLDGVDTGELFF. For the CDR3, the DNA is TGCGCCAGCAGCTTGGATGGGGTTGACACCGGGGAGCTGTTTTTT.

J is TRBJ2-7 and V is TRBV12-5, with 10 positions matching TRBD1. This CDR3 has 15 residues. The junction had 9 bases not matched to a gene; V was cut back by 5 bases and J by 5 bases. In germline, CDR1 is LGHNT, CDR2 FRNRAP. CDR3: CASGPPGQGNDEQYF. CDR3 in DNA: TGTGCTAGTGGTCCGCCGGGACAGGGGAACGACGAGCAGTACTTC.

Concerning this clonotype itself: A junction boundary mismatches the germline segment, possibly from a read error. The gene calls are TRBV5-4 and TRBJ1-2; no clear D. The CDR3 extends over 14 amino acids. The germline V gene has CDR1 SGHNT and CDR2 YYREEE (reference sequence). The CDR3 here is CARSFPGQSYGYTF. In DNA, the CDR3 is TGTGCCAGGAGCTTCCCCGGGCAATCCTATGGCTACACCTTC.

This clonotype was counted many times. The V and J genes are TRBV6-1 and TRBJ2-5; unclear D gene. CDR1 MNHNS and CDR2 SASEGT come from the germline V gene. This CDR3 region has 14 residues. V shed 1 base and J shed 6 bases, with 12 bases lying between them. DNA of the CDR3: TGTGCCAGCAGTGAAGAGCCTAGAAGTAAGACCCAGTACTTC. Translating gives CASSEEPRSKTQYF.

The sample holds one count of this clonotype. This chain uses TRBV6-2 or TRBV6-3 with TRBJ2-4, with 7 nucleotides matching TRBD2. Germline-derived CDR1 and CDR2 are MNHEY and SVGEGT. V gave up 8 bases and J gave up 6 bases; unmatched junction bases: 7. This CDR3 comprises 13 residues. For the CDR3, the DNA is TGTGCCAGCGGTCGAGCGGGGATAAACATTCAGTACTTC. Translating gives CASGRAGINIQYF.

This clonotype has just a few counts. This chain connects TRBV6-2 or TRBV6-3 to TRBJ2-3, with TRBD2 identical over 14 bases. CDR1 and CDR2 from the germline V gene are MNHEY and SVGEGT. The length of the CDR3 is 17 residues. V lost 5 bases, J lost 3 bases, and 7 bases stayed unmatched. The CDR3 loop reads CASSPGTSGRGTDTQYF. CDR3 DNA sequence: TGTGCCAGCAGTCCCGGGACTAGCGGGAGAGGGACAGATACGCAGTATTTT.

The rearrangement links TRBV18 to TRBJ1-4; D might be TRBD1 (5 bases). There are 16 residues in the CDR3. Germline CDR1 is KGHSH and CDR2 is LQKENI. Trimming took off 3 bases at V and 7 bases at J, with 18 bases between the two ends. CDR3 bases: TGTGCCAGCTCACCGGACCTTTCGGCAGGGCTTGAAAAACTGTTTTTT. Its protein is CASSPDLSAGLEKLFF.

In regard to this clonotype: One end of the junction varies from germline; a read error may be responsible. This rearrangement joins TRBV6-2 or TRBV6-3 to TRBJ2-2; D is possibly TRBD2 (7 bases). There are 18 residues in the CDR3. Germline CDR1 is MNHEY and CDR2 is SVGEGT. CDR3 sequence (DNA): TGTGCCAGCAGTTACAAGCCCAGACCCCGGGGGGACACCGGGAAGCTGTTTTTT. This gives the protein CASSYKPRPRGDTGKLFF.